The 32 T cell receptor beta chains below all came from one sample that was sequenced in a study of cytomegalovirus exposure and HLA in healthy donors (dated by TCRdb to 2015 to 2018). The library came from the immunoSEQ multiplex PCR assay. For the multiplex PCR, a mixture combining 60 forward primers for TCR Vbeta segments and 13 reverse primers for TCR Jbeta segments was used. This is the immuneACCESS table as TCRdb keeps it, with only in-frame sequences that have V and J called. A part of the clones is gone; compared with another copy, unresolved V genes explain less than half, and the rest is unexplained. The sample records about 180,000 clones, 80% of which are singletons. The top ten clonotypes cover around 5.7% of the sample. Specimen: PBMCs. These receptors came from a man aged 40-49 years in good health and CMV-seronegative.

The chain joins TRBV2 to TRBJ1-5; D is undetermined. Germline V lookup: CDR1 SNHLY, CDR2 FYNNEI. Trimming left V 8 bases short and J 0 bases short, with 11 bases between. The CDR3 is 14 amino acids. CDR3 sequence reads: CASRDIDSNQPQHF. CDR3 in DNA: TGTGCCAGCCGAGATATCGATAGCAATCAGCCCCAGCATTTT.

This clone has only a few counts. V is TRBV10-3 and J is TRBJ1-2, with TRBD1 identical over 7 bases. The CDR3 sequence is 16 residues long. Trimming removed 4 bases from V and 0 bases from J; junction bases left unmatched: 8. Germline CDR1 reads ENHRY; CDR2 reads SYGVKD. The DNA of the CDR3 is TGTGCCATCAGTGCAGCTTCCGGGACAGCTAACTATGGCTACACCTTC. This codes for CAISAASGTANYGYTF.

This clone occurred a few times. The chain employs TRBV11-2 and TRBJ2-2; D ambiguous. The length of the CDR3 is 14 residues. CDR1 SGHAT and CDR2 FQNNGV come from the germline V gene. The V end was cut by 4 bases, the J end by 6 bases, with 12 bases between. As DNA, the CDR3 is TGTGCCAGCAGCTCCCGGCCAGAGGCCGGGGAGCTGTTTTTT. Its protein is CASSSRPEAGELFF.

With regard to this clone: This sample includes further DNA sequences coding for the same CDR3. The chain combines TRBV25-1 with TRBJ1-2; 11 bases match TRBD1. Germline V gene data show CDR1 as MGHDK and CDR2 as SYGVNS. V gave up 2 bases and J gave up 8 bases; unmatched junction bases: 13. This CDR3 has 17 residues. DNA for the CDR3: TGTGCCAGCAGTGAACGGACAGGGGGCTCGCCCTTTTCCGGCTACACCTTC. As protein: CASSERTGGSPFSGYTF.

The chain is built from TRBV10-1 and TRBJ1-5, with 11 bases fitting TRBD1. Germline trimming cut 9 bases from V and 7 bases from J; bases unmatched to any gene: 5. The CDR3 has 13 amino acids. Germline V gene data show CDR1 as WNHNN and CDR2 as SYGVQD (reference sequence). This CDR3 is CASRGQGGQPQHF. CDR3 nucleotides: TGCGCCAGTAGGGGACAGGGGGGACAGCCCCAGCATTTT.

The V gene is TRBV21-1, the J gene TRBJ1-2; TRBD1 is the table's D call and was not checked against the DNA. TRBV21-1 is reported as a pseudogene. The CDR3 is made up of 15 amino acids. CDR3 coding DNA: TGTGCCAGCCCGGACAGGGCCCTTTTCACCAGTGGCTACACCTTC. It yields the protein CASPDRALFTSGYTF.

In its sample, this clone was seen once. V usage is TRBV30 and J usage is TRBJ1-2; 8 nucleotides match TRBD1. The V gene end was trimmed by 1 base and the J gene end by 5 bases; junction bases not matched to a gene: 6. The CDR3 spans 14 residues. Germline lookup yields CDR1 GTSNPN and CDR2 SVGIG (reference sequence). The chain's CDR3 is CAWSAPGGAYGYTF. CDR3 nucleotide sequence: TGTGCCTGGAGTGCGCCAGGGGGCGCATATGGCTACACCTTC.

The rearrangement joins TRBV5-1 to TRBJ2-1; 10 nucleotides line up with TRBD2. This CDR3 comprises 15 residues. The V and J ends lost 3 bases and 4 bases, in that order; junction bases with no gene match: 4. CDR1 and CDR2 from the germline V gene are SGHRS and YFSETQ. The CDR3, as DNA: TGCGCCAGCAGCTCACCAGCGGGGGGGTACAATGAGCAGTTCTTC. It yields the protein CASSSPAGGYNEQFF.

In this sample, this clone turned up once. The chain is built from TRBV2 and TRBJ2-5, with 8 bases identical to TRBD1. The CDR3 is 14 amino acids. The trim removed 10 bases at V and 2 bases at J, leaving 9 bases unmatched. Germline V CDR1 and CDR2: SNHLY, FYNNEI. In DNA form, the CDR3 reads TGTGCCACCTCAGGGACAGGACTACAAGAGACCCAGTACTTC. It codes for CATSGTGLQETQYF.

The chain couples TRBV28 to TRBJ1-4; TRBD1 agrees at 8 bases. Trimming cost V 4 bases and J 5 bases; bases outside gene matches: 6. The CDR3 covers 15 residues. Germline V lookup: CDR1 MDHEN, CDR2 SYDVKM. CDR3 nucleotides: TGTGCCAGCAGTTCGATCGGGACAGGAAATGAAAAACTGTTTTTT. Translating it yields CASSSIGTGNEKLFF.

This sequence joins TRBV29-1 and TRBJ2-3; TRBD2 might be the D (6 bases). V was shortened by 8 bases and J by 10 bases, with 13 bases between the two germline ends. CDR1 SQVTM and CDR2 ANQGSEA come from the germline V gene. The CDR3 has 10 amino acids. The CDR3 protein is CSSREDAQYF. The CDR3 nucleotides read TGCAGCTCAAGGGAGGATGCGCAGTATTTT.

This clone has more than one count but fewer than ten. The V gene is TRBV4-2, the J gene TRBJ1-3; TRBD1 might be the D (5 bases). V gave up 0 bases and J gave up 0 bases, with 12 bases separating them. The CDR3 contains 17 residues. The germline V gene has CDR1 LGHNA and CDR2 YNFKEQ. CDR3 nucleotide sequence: TGTGCCAGCAGCCAAGATGGAGGGGCCGCCTCTGGAAACACCATATATTTT. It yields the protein CASSQDGGAASGNTIYF.

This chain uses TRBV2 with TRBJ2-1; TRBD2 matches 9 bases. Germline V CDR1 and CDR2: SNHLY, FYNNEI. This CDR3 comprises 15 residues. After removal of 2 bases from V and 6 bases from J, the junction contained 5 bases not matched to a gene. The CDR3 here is CASSELAGVGNEQFF. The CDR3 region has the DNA TGTGCCAGCAGTGAATTAGCGGGAGTTGGCAATGAGCAGTTCTTC.

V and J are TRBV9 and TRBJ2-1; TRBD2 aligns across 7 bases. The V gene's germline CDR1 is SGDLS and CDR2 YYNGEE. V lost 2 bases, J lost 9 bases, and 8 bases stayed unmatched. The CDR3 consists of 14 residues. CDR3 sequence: CASSVLSGRGEQFF. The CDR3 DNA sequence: TGTGCCAGCAGCGTGCTATCAGGGAGGGGTGAGCAGTTCTTC.

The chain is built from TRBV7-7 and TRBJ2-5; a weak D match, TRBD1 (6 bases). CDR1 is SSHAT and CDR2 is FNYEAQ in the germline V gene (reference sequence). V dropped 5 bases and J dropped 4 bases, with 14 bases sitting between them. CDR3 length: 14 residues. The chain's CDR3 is CASSPTGRGETQYF. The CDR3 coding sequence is TGTGCCAGCAGCCCCACCGGCAGGGGAGAGACCCAGTACTTC.

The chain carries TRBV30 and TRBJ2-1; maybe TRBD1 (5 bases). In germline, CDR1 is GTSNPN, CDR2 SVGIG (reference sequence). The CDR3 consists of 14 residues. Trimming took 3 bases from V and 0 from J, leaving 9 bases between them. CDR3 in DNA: TGTGCCTGGAGGGGGCAGAGCTCCTACAATGAGCAGTTCTTC. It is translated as CAWRGQSSYNEQFF. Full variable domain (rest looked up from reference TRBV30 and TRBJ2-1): SQTIHQWPATLVQPVGSPLSLECTVEGTSNPNLYWYRQAAGRGLQLLFYSVGIGQISSEVPQNLSASRPQDRQFILSSKKLLLSDSGFYLCAWRGQSSYNEQFFGPGTRLTVL.

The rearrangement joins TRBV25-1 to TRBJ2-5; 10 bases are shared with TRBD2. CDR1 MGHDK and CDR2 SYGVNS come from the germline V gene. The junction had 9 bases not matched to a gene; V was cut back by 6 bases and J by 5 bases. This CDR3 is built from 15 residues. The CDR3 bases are TGTGCCAGCAGCACTTTAGCGGGGGGAGGGGAGACCCAGTACTTC. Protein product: CASSTLAGGGETQYF.

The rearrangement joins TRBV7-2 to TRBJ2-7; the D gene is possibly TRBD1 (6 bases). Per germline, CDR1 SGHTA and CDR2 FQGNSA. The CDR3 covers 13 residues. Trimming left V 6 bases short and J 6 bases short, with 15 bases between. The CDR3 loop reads CASRWAGDAEQYF. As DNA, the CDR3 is TGTGCCAGCAGGTGGGCAGGGGATGCCGAGCAGTACTTC.

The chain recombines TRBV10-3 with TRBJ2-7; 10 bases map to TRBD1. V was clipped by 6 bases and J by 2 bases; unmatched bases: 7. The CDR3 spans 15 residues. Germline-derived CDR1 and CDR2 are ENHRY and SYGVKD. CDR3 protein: CAISAYGQGAYEQYF. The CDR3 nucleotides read TGTGCCATCAGCGCCTATGGACAGGGGGCCTACGAGCAGTACTTC.

The CDR3 nucleotides read TGTGCCAGCACCGGGGGGTGGAATCAGCCCCAGCATTTT. Translated, it gives CASTGGWNQPQHF. The rearrangement uses TRBV27 and TRBJ1-5; D perhaps matches TRBD1 (5 bases). Deletions cut 7 bases from V and 4 bases from J, with 11 bases between. Germline values: CDR1 MNHEY, CDR2 SMNVEV (reference sequence). The CDR3 has 13 residues.

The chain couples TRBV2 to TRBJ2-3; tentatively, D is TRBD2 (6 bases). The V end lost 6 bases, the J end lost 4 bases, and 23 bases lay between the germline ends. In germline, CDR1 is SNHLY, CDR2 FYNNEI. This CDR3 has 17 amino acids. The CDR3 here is CASRPPRGSRKPDTQYF. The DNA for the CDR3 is TGTGCCAGCAGACCCCCGCGGGGCTCCAGGAAACCAGATACGCAGTATTTT.

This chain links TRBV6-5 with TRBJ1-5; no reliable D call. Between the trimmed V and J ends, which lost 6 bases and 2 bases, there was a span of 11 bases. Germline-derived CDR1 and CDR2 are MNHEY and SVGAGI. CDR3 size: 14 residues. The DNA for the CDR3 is TGTGCCAGCAGCCGAGACGGGGGCAATCAGCCCCAGCATTTT. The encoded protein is CASSRDGGNQPQHF.

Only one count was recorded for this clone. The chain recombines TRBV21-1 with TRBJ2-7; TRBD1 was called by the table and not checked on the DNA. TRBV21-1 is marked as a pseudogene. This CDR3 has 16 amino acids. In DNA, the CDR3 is TGTGCCAGCAGCGCCACCGCGGACAGGGTCACCTACGAGCAGTACTTC. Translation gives CASSATADRVTYEQYF.

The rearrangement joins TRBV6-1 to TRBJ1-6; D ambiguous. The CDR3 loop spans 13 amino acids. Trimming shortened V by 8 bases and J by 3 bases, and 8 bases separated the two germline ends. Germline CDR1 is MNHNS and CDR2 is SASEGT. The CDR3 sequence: CASVGFYNSPLHF. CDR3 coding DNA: TGTGCCAGCGTCGGGTTCTATAATTCACCCCTCCACTTT.

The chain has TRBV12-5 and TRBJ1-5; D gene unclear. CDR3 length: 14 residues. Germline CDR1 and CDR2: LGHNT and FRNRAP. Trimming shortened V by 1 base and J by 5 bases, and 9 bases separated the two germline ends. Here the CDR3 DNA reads TGTGCTAGTGGTTTGGCGTGGGCAGATCAGCCCCAGCATTTT. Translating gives CASGLAWADQPQHF.

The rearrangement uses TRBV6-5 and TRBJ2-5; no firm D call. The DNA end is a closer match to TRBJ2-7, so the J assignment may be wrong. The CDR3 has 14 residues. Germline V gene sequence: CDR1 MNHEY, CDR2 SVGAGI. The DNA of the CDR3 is TGTGCCAGCAGTTCTAGTCCTCCCCGAGCCGAGCAGTACTTC. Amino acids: CASSSSPPRAEQYF.

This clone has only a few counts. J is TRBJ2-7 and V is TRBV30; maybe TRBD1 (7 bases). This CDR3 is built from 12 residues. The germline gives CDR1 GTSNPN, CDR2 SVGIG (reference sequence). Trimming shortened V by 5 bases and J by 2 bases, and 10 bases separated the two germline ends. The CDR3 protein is CAWSGGTYEQYF. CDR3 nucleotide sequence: TGTGCCTGGTCAGGGGGGACCTACGAGCAGTACTTC.

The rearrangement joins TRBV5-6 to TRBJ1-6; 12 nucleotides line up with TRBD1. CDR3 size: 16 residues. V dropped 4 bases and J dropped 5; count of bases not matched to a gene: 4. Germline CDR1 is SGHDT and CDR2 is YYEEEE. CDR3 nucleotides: TGTGCCAGCAGCAGGGACAGGGGGCTGGATAATTCACCCCTCCACTTT. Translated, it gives CASSRDRGLDNSPLHF. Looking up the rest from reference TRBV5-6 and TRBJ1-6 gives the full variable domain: DAGVTQSPTHLIKTRGQQVTLRCSPKSGHDTVSWYQQALGQGPQFIFQYYEEEERQRGNFPDRFSGHQFPNYSSELNVNALLLGDSALYLCASSRDRGLDNSPLHFGNGTRLTVT.

In DNA form, the CDR3 reads TGTGCTAGTGGCTTGTCGGGGACAGAGGCAGATACGCAGTATTTT. Protein sequence: CASGLSGTEADTQYF. V gene TRBV12-5 combines with J gene TRBJ2-3; TRBD1 agrees at 7 bases. The CDR3 runs 15 residues. The V gene end was trimmed by 6 bases and the J gene end by 4 bases; junction bases not matched to a gene: 10. Germline V CDR1 and CDR2: LGHNT, FRNRAP.

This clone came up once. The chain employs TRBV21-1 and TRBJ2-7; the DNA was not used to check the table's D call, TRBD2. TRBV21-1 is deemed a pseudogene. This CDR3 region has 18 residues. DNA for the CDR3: TGTGCCAGCAGCAGAGGGGCGGGAAAGAAACTGAGTCCCTACGAGCAGTACTTC. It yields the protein CASSRGAGKKLSPYEQYF.

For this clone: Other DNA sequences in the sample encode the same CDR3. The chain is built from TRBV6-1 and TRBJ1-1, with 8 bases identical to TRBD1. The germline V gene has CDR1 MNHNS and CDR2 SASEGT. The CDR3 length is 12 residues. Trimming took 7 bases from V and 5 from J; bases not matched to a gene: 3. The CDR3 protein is CASIGQGTEAFF. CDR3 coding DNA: TGTGCCAGCATAGGACAGGGTACTGAAGCTTTCTTT.

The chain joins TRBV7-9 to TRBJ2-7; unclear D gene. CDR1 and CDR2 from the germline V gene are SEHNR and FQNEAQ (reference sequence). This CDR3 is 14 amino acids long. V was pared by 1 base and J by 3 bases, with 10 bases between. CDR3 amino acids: CASSLVTSDYEQYF. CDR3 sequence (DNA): TGTGCCAGCAGCTTAGTGACGAGCGACTACGAGCAGTACTTC.